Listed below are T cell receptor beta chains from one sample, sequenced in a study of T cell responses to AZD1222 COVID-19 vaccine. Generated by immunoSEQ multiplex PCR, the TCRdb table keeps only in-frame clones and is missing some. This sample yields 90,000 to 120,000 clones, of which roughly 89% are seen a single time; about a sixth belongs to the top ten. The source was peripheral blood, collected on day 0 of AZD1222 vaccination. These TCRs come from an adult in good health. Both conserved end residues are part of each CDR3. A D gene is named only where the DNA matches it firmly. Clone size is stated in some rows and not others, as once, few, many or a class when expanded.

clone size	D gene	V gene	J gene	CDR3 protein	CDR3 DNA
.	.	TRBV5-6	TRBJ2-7	CASSWAAGYEQYF	TGTGCCAGCAGCTGGGCCGCGGGGTACGAGCAGTACTTC
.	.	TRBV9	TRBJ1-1	CASSVGPTRNTEAFF	TGTGCCAGCAGCGTAGGTCCCACAAGGAACACTGAAGCTTTCTTT
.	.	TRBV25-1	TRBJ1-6	CASSVGAVLSPLHF	TGTGCCAGCAGTGTAGGTGCCGTTTTGAGTCCCCTCCACTTT
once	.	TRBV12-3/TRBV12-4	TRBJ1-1	CASSLFTATEAFF	TGTGCCAGCAGTTTATTCACGGCTACTGAAGCTTTCTTT
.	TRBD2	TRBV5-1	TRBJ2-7	CASSPGGYEQYF	TGCGCCAGCAGCCCGGGGGGCTACGAGCAGTACTTC
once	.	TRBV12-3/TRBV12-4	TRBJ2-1	CASALGEQFF	TGTGCCAGCGCCCTAGGTGAGCAGTTCTTC
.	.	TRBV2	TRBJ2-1	CASSAARLYNEQFF	TGTGCCAGCAGTGCGGCACGGCTATACAATGAGCAGTTCTTC
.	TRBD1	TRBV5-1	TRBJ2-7	CASSFLGTGEFEQYF	TGCGCCAGCAGCTTCCTTGGGACAGGGGAGTTCGAGCAGTACTTC
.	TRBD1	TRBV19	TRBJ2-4	CASSSPDRVNYF	TGTGCCAGTAGTTCCCCGGACAGGGTCAACTACTTC
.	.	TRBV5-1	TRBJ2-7	CASSPQRYEQYF	TGCGCCAGCAGCCCACAGCGGTACGAGCAGTACTTC
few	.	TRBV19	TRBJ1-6	CASSIADNSPLHF	TGTGCCAGTAGTATCGCAGATAATTCACCCCTCCACTTT
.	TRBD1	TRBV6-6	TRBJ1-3	CASSSTGATGNTIYF	TGTGCCAGCAGCTCAACAGGGGCTACAGGAAACACCATATATTTT
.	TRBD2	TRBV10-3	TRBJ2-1	CAISALAGAYNEQFF	TGTGCCATCAGTGCCTTAGCGGGGGCCTACAATGAGCAGTTCTTC
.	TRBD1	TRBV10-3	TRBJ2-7	CAISETGGKTYEQYF	TGTGCCATCAGTGAGACAGGGGGCAAAACCTACGAGCAGTACTTC
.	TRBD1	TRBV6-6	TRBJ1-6	CASSQRQGPNSPLHF	TGTGCCAGCAGCCAACGACAGGGACCCAATTCACCCCTCCACTTT
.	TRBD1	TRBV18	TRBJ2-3	CASSPWGQNTDTQYF	TGTGCCAGCTCACCGTGGGGACAGAACACAGATACGCAGTATTTT
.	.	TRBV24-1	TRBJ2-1	CATSDAGASSYNEQFF	TGTGCCACCAGTGATGCAGGGGCTAGCTCCTACAATGAGCAGTTCTTC
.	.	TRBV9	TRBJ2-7	CASSAQAGYEQYF	TGTGCCAGCAGCGCCCAAGCCGGGTACGAGCAGTACTTC
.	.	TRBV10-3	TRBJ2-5	CAISESRRGADQETQYF	TGTGCCATCAGTGAGTCGAGAAGGGGCGCGGATCAAGAGACCCAGTACTTC
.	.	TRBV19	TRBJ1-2	CASSAAGRPYGYTF	TGTGCCAGTAGTGCCGCCGGGAGACCTTATGGCTACACCTTC
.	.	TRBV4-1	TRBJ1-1	CASSHNVKDMNTEAFF	TGCGCCAGCAGCCACAATGTCAAGGATATGAACACTGAAGCTTTCTTT
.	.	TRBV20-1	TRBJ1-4	CSVPGLEKLFF	TGCAGTGTACCGGGGCTCGAAAAACTGTTTTTT
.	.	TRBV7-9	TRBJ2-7	CASSLAWDEQYF	TGTGCCAGCAGCTTAGCGTGGGACGAGCAGTACTTC
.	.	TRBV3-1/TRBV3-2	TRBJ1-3	CASSRTVGNTIYF	TGTGCCAGCAGCCGGACAGTTGGAAACACCATATATTTT
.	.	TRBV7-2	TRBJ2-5	CASSPGRNQETQYF	TGTGCCAGCAGCCCGGGACGAAACCAAGAGACCCAGTACTTC
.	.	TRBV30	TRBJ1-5	CAWSSGPMGQPQHF	TGTGCCTGGAGTTCAGGACCGATGGGTCAGCCCCAGCATTTT